The clone carrying this T cell receptor beta chain was observed a handful of times. The antigen is undetermined. The record originates from a study of response to subunit inactivated influenza vaccine. Germline-derived CDR1 and CDR2 are KGHSH and LQKENI. The CDR3 is made up of 16 amino acids. V lost 1 base, J lost 4 bases, and 16 bases lay in between. One entry per CDR3 protein results from TCRdb running MiXCR on the RT-PCR reads. The sample shows roughly 500,000 distinct CDR3 sequences, 15% to 20% of them seen only once. Study conclusions and caveats: After each seasonal influenza vaccination, few new T cells are recruited, the authors suggested.

Specimen: CD4+ T cells sorted from PBMCs, collected roughly 24 months after vaccination. This TCR was recovered from a man aged 50 to 75 who received an inactivated influenza vaccine. The chain has TRBV18 and TRBJ2-5; D is unclear. CDR3: CASSPRQVGEGETQYF. The CDR3 region has the DNA TGTGCCAGCTCACCACGGCAAGTAGGAGAAGGAGAGACCCAGTACTTC.